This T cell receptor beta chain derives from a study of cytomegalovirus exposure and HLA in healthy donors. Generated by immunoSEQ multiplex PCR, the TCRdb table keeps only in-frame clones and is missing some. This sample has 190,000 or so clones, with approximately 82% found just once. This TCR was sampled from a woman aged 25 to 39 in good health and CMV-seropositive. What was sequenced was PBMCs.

CDR3 nucleotides: TGCGCCAGCAGCTTACAGGGGGCGCATTCTGGGTACGAGCAGTACTTC. Translated, it gives CASSLQGAHSGYEQYF. The V call is TRBV5-1, the J call TRBJ2-7; 9 bases align to TRBD1. V lost 2 bases to trimming and J lost 4 bases; unmatched junction nucleotides: 10. CDR1 and CDR2 (germline): SGHRS, YFSETQ. The CDR3 contains 16 residues.